The 30 T cell receptor beta chains in this list originate from one sample, sequenced in a study of T-cell reconstitution after alpha-beta-depleted transplantation in children. Preparation of the TCRbeta library involved a method that used unique molecular identifiers. TCRdb analysed the PCR reads with MiXCR anew, one entry per CDR3 protein. This sample has about 270,000 distinct CDR3 sequences; 9.9% occur once, and the top ten carry around 10%. The input for sequencing was PBMCs from the stem cell graft donor, taken from the stem cell graft. The receptors originated from a human donor who donated a stem cell graft to a child with SCID.

In this sample, this clonotype turned up a few times. The chain is built from TRBV7-9 and TRBJ2-2, with 7 bases identical to TRBD2. V trimming: 2 bases; J trimming: 5 bases; junction bases outside the gene matches: 11. The CDR3 contains 17 residues. Germline CDR1 is SEHNR and CDR2 is FQNEAQ (reference sequence). The CDR3 DNA reads as TGTGCCAGCAGCTTATGGTGGCTAGCGGATAAGACCGGGGAGCTGTTTTTT. It encodes CASSLWWLADKTGELFF. The complete variable domain, with remaining parts taken from reference TRBV7-9 and TRBJ2-2, reads DTGVSQNPRHKITKRGQNVTFRCDPISEHNRLYWYRQTLGQGPEFLTYFQNEAQLEKSRLLSDRFSAERPKGSFSTLEIQRTEQGDSAMYLCASSLWWLADKTGELFFGEGSRLTVL.

The genes are TRBV7-9 and TRBJ2-1; TRBD1 matches 8 bases. The J segment lost 7 bases and the V segment lost 3 bases, leaving 8 bases of the junction unmatched. Germline values: CDR1 SEHNR, CDR2 FQNEAQ (reference sequence). The CDR3 is made up of 15 amino acids. The CDR3, as DNA: TGTGCCAGCAGCTTCCCGGGGACAGGTGAAAATGAGCAGTTCTTC. Translated, it gives CASSFPGTGENEQFF.

The rearrangement links TRBV7-9 to TRBJ2-7, with D tentatively TRBD1 or TRBD2 (5 bases each). Germline loops: CDR1 SEHNR, CDR2 FQNEAQ (reference sequence). This CDR3 has 17 residues. The ends were cut back, 0 bases at V and 4 bases at J, with 19 bases in the middle. Here the CDR3 reads CASSLAAGLGTAYEQYF. The DNA for the CDR3 is TGTGCCAGCAGCTTAGCGGCGGGCCTCGGGACGGCGTACGAGCAGTACTTC.

This clonotype showed up many times. V gene TRBV19 combines with J gene TRBJ1-5, with a weak D call TRBD1 (6 bases). This CDR3 has 15 residues. Trimming removed 4 bases at V and 2 bases at J, with 12 bases between. Germline-derived CDR1 and CDR2 are LNHDA and SQIVND (reference sequence). CDR3 sequence reads: CASSTPDSRNQPQHF. The CDR3 DNA sequence: TGTGCCAGTAGTACCCCGGACAGCCGCAATCAGCCCCAGCATTTT.

V usage is TRBV18 and J usage is TRBJ2-5; D is possibly TRBD1 (6 bases). Germline V CDR1 and CDR2: KGHSH, LQKENI. The V and J ends lost 2 bases and 1 base respectively, with 14 bases between them. The CDR3 is 16 residues long. The chain's CDR3 is CASSPVVLGAQETQYF. The CDR3, as DNA: TGTGCCAGCTCACCAGTGGTTCTGGGGGCCCAAGAGACCCAGTACTTC.

V usage is TRBV5-1 and J usage is TRBJ1-1; 7 bases line up with TRBD1. This CDR3 spans 15 amino acids. Trimming at V came to 4 bases and at J to 1 base, leaving 7 bases not matched to a gene. CDR1 SGHRS and CDR2 YFSETQ come from the germline V gene. The CDR3 bases are TGCGCCAGCAGCAAGGGACAGCTCACGAACACTGAAGCTTTCTTT. Translation: CASSKGQLTNTEAFF.

CDR3 loop: CASSDGTSGTLYEQYF. CDR3 bases: TGTGCCAGCAGCGACGGGACTAGCGGAACTCTCTACGAGCAGTACTTC. The rearrangement joins TRBV5-6 to TRBJ2-7; 11 bases are a match to TRBD2. After removal of 4 bases from V and 3 bases from J, the junction contained 9 bases not matched to a gene. Germline-derived CDR1 and CDR2 are SGHDT and YYEEEE. The CDR3 length is 16 residues.

V is TRBV5-1 and J is TRBJ2-7; D is perhaps TRBD1 (6 bases). The CDR3 covers 14 residues. In germline, CDR1 is SGHRS, CDR2 YFSETQ. V gave up 0 bases and J gave up 4 bases, with 11 bases separating them. In DNA form, the CDR3 reads TGCGCCAGCAGCTTGGGACAGGATAATTACGAGCAGTACTTC. Translating gives CASSLGQDNYEQYF.

The chain carries TRBV2 and TRBJ2-2; 10 nucleotides align to TRBD1. The CDR3 loop spans 17 amino acids. CDR1 is SNHLY, CDR2 FYNNEI, per germline. Trimming removed 2 bases from V and 4 bases from J; junction bases left unmatched: 7. As DNA, the CDR3 is TGTGCCAGCAGTGAATCACCGGGACAGGGGTTCACCGGGGAGCTGTTTTTT. Its protein is CASSESPGQGFTGELFF. Using reference TRBV2 and TRBJ2-2 for the parts outside the CDR3, the full variable domain is EPEVTQTPSHQVTQMGQEVILRCVPISNHLYFYWYRQILGQKVEFLVSFYNNEISEKSEIFDDQFSVERPDGSNFTLKIRSTKLEDSAMYFCASSESPGQGFTGELFFGEGSRLTVL.

J is TRBJ2-1 and V is TRBV24-1; 14 nucleotides agree with TRBD2. The germline V gene has CDR1 KGHDR and CDR2 SFDVKD. V gave up 3 bases and J gave up 6 bases; unmatched junction bases: 3. The CDR3 is 16 residues long. The CDR3 loop is CATSDPGLAGVNEQFF. CDR3 DNA: TGTGCCACCAGTGATCCGGGACTAGCGGGGGTCAATGAGCAGTTCTTC.

The table lists this clonotype with many counts. The gene calls are TRBV5-1 and TRBJ2-1; D is ambiguous. V lost 3 bases and J lost 3, with 16 bases in between. Looked up from germline, CDR1 is SGHRS and CDR2 is YFSETQ. The CDR3 spans 16 residues. The CDR3 here is CASSSVGERLYNEQFF. As DNA, the CDR3 is TGCGCCAGCAGCTCGGTCGGCGAACGGCTCTACAATGAGCAGTTCTTC.

This clonotype came up a few times. The rearrangement joins TRBV5-1 to TRBJ2-5, with TRBD2 as a possible D gene (5 bases). Germline V lookup: CDR1 SGHRS, CDR2 YFSETQ. The CDR3 has 15 residues. The germline V and J ends were trimmed by 4 bases and 1 base, with 14 bases remaining between them. The CDR3 coding sequence is TGCGCCAGCAGCGGAGGACCTCCCGCCCAAGAGACCCAGTACTTC. It is translated as CASSGGPPAQETQYF.

In its sample, this clonotype was seen a few times. The chain joins TRBV7-9 to TRBJ2-5; maybe TRBD2 (5 bases). V lost 5 bases and J lost 4, with 14 bases in between. Germline V CDR1 and CDR2: SEHNR, FQNEAQ (reference sequence). The CDR3 extends over 14 amino acids. The CDR3 DNA reads TGTGCCAGCAGCCAGGCGGGCTTTACAGAGACCCAGTACTTC. Amino acids: CASSQAGFTETQYF.

A remark on this clonotype: With a much larger clone just one base away, this may be a read error. As DNA, the CDR3 is TGCGCCAGCAGGAACCCGTCTAATTCGTCTCTTTACTATGGCTACACCTTC. Its translation is CASRNPSNSSLYYGYTF. V is TRBV10-2 and J is TRBJ1-2; D gene unclear. CDR1 and CDR2 from the germline V gene are WSHSY and SAAADI. V was pared by 6 bases and J by 3 bases, with 23 bases between. The CDR3 length is 17 residues.

This clonotype was counted only a few times. The V and J genes are TRBV14 and TRBJ2-1; 9 positions match TRBD1. CDR1 is SGHDN and CDR2 is FVKESK in the germline V gene. The junction had 10 bases not matched to a gene; V was cut back by 4 bases and J by 6 bases. The CDR3 extends over 16 amino acids. CDR3 bases: TGTGCCAGCAGCCCGAGCCGGACAGGGGTACCCAATGAGCAGTTCTTC. Its translation is CASSPSRTGVPNEQFF.

Only a few counts were recorded for this clonotype. J is TRBJ1-1 and V is TRBV12-3 or TRBV12-4, with D hard to call. Deletions cut 8 bases from V and 3 bases from J, with 10 bases between. The CDR3 extends over 12 amino acids. Here the CDR3 DNA reads TGTGCCAGCGGTTACATCCACACTGAAGCTTTCTTT. Its protein product is CASGYIHTEAFF.

This chain links TRBV24-1 with TRBJ2-7; D might be TRBD2 (5 bases). The CDR3 is made up of 13 amino acids. From germline, CDR1 is KGHDR and CDR2 SFDVKD. V dropped 5 bases and J dropped 4 bases, with 11 bases sitting between them. CDR3 nucleotide sequence: TGTGCCACCAGTGGCCAACTAGAATACGAGCAGTACTTC. Protein sequence: CATSGQLEYEQYF.

This clonotype came up a few times. The rearrangement joins TRBV6-5 to TRBJ1-6; D unresolved. In germline, CDR1 is MNHEY, CDR2 SVGAGI. The CDR3 totals 19 residues. Trimming shortened V by 0 bases and J by 0 bases, and 15 bases separated the two germline ends. In DNA, the CDR3 is TGTGCCAGCAGTTACTCGAGTTCGCACGGTAGCTCCTATAATTCACCCCTCCACTTT. Protein product: CASSYSSSHGSSYNSPLHF.

This chain uses TRBV5-5 with TRBJ1-1; D uncertain. CDR3 length equals 14 residues. The germline V and J ends were trimmed by 0 bases and 5 bases, with 11 bases remaining between them. Looked up from germline, CDR1 is SGHKS and CDR2 is YYEKEE (reference sequence). The DNA of the CDR3 is TGTGCCAGCAGCTTGGACACTTTGGGGACTGAAGCTTTCTTT. Encoded protein: CASSLDTLGTEAFF.

This clonotype was counted at least ten times. The junction differs from germline at one of its ends, possibly a read error. The chain carries TRBV20-1 and TRBJ2-5; D is undetermined. The CDR3 has 12 amino acids. CDR1 DFQATT and CDR2 SNEGSKA come from the germline V gene (reference sequence). CDR3 amino acids: CSVREVQETQYF. The CDR3 nucleotides are TGCAGTGTTAGAGAAGTCCAAGAGACCCAGTACTTC.

This clonotype was observed at least ten times. The chain uses TRBV7-6 and TRBJ2-3; D is unclear. The CDR3 is 14 amino acids. The germline V and J ends were trimmed by 1 base and 5 bases, with 10 bases remaining between them. Germline assignment: CDR1 SGHVS and CDR2 FNYEAQ. The CDR3 loop is CASSLVPNRDTQYF. CDR3 nucleotide sequence: TGTGCCAGCAGCTTAGTACCAAATAGAGATACGCAGTATTTT.

The genes are TRBV11-1 and TRBJ2-2, with D perhaps given as TRBD1 or TRBD2 (5 bases each). The CDR3 has 17 residues. The germline gives CDR1 SGHAT, CDR2 FQDESV (reference sequence). V was clipped by 5 bases and J by 0 bases, with 16 bases between them. CDR3 sequence (DNA): TGTGCCAGCAGCCATTCCGGGACGACCACGAACACCGGGGAGCTGTTTTTT. Residues: CASSHSGTTTNTGELFF.

This clonotype came up a few times. This chain uses TRBV9 with TRBJ2-7, with TRBD2 as a possible D gene (5 bases). V lost 4 bases, J lost 7 bases, and 18 bases lay in between. The CDR3 is 14 amino acids. Germline CDR1 reads SGDLS; CDR2 reads YYNGEE. The CDR3 loop is CASSPQALTIEQYF. In DNA form, the CDR3 reads TGTGCCAGCAGCCCCCAGGCACTGACTATAGAGCAGTACTTC.

This clonotype was counted between two and nine times. The chain has TRBV6-2 or TRBV6-3 and TRBJ1-3; D unclear. This CDR3 region has 16 residues. Between the trimmed V and J ends, which lost 2 bases and 0 bases, there was a span of 11 bases. Germline V lookup: CDR1 MNHEY, CDR2 SVGEGT. The DNA of the CDR3 is TGTGCCAGCAGTTACGGCAGCCCACACTCTGGAAACACCATATATTTT. Translation gives CASSYGSPHSGNTIYF.

This clonotype has a count of ten or more. The genes are TRBV27 and TRBJ2-1, with 7 bases lining up with TRBD1. This CDR3 is 14 amino acids long. The V and J ends lost 1 base and 7 bases, in that order; junction bases with no gene match: 4. Looked up from germline, CDR1 is MNHEY and CDR2 is SMNVEV (reference sequence). CDR3 loop: CASSLYRGRNEQFF. The CDR3 DNA sequence: TGTGCCAGCAGTTTATACAGGGGAAGGAATGAGCAGTTCTTC.

The rearrangement uses TRBV29-1 and TRBJ2-3, with 7 bases aligning to TRBD2. Germline CDR1 and CDR2: SQVTM and ANQGSEA. V was clipped by 7 bases and J by 2 bases; unmatched bases: 9. The CDR3 extends over 14 amino acids. This CDR3 reads CSGEPSGVTDTQYF. In nucleotides, the CDR3 is TGCAGCGGCGAGCCCAGCGGGGTCACAGATACGCAGTATTTT.

CDR3: CASSGTVSGANVLTF. CDR3 coding DNA: TGTGCCAGCAGTGGGACAGTCTCTGGGGCCAACGTCCTGACTTTC. The gene calls are TRBV12-3 or TRBV12-4 and TRBJ2-6; 7 bases are shared with TRBD1. V lost 5 bases and J lost 0; bases outside the gene matches: 1. The CDR3 is 15 residues long.

This clonotype was seen repeatedly, ten times or more. The chain combines TRBV7-3 with TRBJ2-1, with D possibly being TRBD1 (6 bases). V was clipped by 5 bases and J by 15 bases, with 20 bases between them. Germline loops: CDR1 SGHTA, CDR2 FQGTGA. The CDR3 extends over 13 amino acids. DNA for the CDR3: TGTGCCAGCAGCGAACATCTACAGGGCATCGCGTTCTTC. It encodes CASSEHLQGIAFF.

As for this clonotype: A much larger clone lies a single base off, so this may be a read error. The gene calls are TRBV5-1 and TRBJ2-2, with 8 bases matching TRBD1. Germline trimming cut 4 bases from V and 3 bases from J; bases unmatched to any gene: 14. Per germline, CDR1 SGHRS and CDR2 YFSETQ. The CDR3 is 18 amino acids. CDR3 coding DNA: TGCGCCAGCAGCGGGTCGGGACAGGTGATAATTGACACCGGGGAGCTGTTTTTT. It translates to CASSGSGQVIIDTGELFF.

V and J are TRBV12-3 or TRBV12-4 and TRBJ1-4, with 10 bases lining up with TRBD1. This CDR3 spans 15 amino acids. The ends lost 6 bases at V and 7 bases at J; junction bases unmatched: 8. For the CDR3, the DNA is TGTGCCAGCAGCCTCACCGGGACAGGGGTTGAAAAACTGTTTTTT. It yields the protein CASSLTGTGVEKLFF.